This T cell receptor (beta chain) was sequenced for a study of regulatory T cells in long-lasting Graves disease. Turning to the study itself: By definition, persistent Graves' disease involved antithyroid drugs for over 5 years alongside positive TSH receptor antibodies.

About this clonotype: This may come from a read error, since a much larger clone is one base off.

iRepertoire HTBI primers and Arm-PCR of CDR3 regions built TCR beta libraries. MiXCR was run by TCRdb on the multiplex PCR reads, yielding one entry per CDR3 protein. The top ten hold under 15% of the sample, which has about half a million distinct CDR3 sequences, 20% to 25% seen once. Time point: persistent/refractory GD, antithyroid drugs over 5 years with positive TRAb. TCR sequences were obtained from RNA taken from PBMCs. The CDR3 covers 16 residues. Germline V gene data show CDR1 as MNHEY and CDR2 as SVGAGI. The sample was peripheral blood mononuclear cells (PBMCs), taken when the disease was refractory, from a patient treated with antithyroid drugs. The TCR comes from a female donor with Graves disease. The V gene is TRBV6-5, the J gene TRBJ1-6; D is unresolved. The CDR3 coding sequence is TGTGCCAGCAGTTACTCGTTTTCACAGATTAATTCACCCCCCCACTTT. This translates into CASSYSFSQINSPPHF.